This TCR beta chain derives from a study of cytomegalovirus exposure and HLA in healthy donors. Points from the study as a whole: Specific recognition of CMV antigens was confirmed in vitro for three chains (all CMV-associated).

This clone was detected once. The antigen is not known. Other DNA sequences in the same sample also yield this CDR3. CDR1 and CDR2 (germline): WNHNN, SYGVQD (reference sequence). The CDR3 extends over 14 amino acids. V lost 7 bases and J 1 base, leaving 12 bases between the germline ends. The PCR was carried out with 60 Vbeta primers and 13 Jbeta primers. Profiled with immunoSEQ multiplex PCR; TCRdb holds only in-frame clones, not every one. The table lists about 180,000 clones, 65% to 80% of them singletons. The chain recombines TRBV10-1 with TRBJ2-3; D is undetermined. This receptor was identified in a woman aged 35 to 49 in good health and CMV-seronegative. Sequenced material: PBMCs. The CDR3 sequence: CASTPERGTDTQYF. The CDR3, as DNA: TGCGCCAGCACTCCGGAACGGGGCACAGATACGCAGTATTTT.